One and the same sample provided the 32 T cell receptor beta chains below, sequenced in a study of chemoradiotherapy in HPV16-positive cancers. Some clones are missing from TCRdb's copy, which holds only in-frame ones; the method was immunoSEQ multiplex PCR. The data contain about 24,000 clones, about 90% of them seen just once; the ten biggest clones take up around 5%. The sample in question was blood, obtained from a patient who underwent chemoradiotherapy. The receptors originated from a human donor with HPV-associated anogenital cancer.

V is TRBV19 and J is TRBJ2-3; 7 positions match TRBD2. The V gene's germline CDR1 is LNHDA and CDR2 SQIVND (reference sequence). The CDR3 loop spans 14 amino acids. V shed 1 base and J 9 bases; nucleotides not matched to a gene: 7. Here the CDR3 DNA reads TGTGCCAGTAGTATAGGGGGGTCAGCGGGAACGCAGTATTTT. Amino acids: CASSIGGSAGTQYF.

Only a few counts were recorded for this clone. This sequence joins TRBV5-8 and TRBJ1-1; no definite D call. V lost 2 bases and J 0 bases, leaving 8 bases between the germline ends. This CDR3 has 14 amino acids. The germline V gene has CDR1 SGHTS and CDR2 YDEGEE. The CDR3 DNA reads as TGTGCCAGCAGCTTAACGGGCATGAACACTGAAGCTTTCTTT. Translated: CASSLTGMNTEAFF.

This rearrangement joins TRBV2 to TRBJ1-4, with D uncertain. The CDR3 has 15 amino acids. Germline V lookup: CDR1 SNHLY, CDR2 FYNNEI. Trimming removed 4 bases at V and 4 bases at J, with 13 bases between. The CDR3 reads CASSGMSVFNEKLFF. DNA of the CDR3: TGTGCCAGCAGTGGAATGTCCGTGTTTAATGAAAAACTGTTTTTT.

Points on this clone: The junction does not match germline at one end; this may be a read error. The V call is TRBV19, the J call TRBJ1-1; the D gene is possibly TRBD1 (6 bases). Germline V gene sequence: CDR1 LNHDA, CDR2 SQIVND (reference sequence). This CDR3 region has 13 residues. The CDR3 is CASSTGVKTEAFF. CDR3 bases: TGTGCCAGTAGTACAGGGGTGAAGACTGAAGCTTTCTTT. Variable domain in full (rest from reference TRBV19 and TRBJ1-1): DGGITQSPKYLFRKEGQNVTLSCEQNLNHDAMYWYRQDPGQGLRLIYYSQIVNDFQKGDIAEGYSVSREKKESFPLTVTSAQKNPTAFYLCASSTGVKTEAFFGQGTRLTVV.

This clone was observed a few times. The rearrangement uses TRBV5-1 and TRBJ1-2, with a possible D match to TRBD1 (6 bases). The CDR3 contains 15 residues. V was clipped by 0 bases and J by 6 bases, with 15 bases between them. CDR1 is SGHRS, CDR2 YFSETQ, per germline. The CDR3 DNA reads as TGCGCCAGCAGCTTGGTAGGAGGAGAGGGGGATGGCTACACCTTC. This gives the protein CASSLVGGEGDGYTF.

V is TRBV6-5 and J is TRBJ1-4, with TRBD1 matching 8 bases. The CDR3 length is 14 residues. After removal of 6 bases from V and 6 bases from J, the junction contained 6 bases not matched to a gene. Looked up from germline, CDR1 is MNHEY and CDR2 is SVGAGI. Written as DNA, the CDR3 is TGTGCCAGCAGAAAGGGACAGGCAGATGAAAAACTGTTTTTT. It translates to CASRKGQADEKLFF.

This chain links TRBV30 with TRBJ2-4; 8 nucleotides line up with TRBD2. V lost 1 base, J lost 8 bases, and 7 bases stayed unmatched. Germline assignment: CDR1 GTSNPN and CDR2 SVGIG (reference sequence). CDR3 length: 14 amino acids. This chain's CDR3 is CAWSEIRAGDIQYF. The CDR3 DNA reads TGTGCCTGGAGTGAAATTCGAGCGGGAGACATTCAGTACTTC.

The rearrangement uses TRBV2 and TRBJ1-4, with D perhaps matching TRBD1 (6 bases). V was clipped by 2 bases and J by 8 bases, with 18 bases between them. Germline V CDR1 and CDR2: SNHLY, FYNNEI. The CDR3 length is 16 residues. As DNA, the CDR3 is TGTGCCAGCAGTGAACCCCTAAGGGGGGAAAAGGAAAAACTGTTTTTT. This translates into CASSEPLRGEKEKLFF.

This chain links TRBV27 with TRBJ1-6; 9 nucleotides match TRBD1. The V gene's germline CDR1 is MNHEY and CDR2 SMNVEV (reference sequence). This CDR3 region has 14 residues. V was pared by 8 bases and J by 9 bases, with 8 bases of the junction left unmatched. For the CDR3, the DNA is TGTGCCAGCGGTCCGGGACAGGGTGGTTCACCCCTCCACTTT. Protein: CASGPGQGGSPLHF.

The genes are TRBV13 and TRBJ1-1; D uncertain. Germline V CDR1 and CDR2: PRHDT, FYEKMQ (reference sequence). Trimming removed 7 bases at V and 8 bases at J, with 14 bases between. CDR3 size: 12 residues. The CDR3 spells CASTKDRREAFF. CDR3 sequence (DNA): TGTGCCAGCACGAAGGACCGCCGAGAAGCTTTCTTT.

The chain links TRBV18 to TRBJ2-3, with D possibly called TRBD1 or TRBD2 (6 bases each). Per the germline V gene, CDR1 is KGHSH and CDR2 is LQKENI. This CDR3 has 16 residues. The V gene lost 6 bases and the J gene lost 0 bases, with 16 bases spanning the gap. The CDR3 sequence: CASSSTRGASTDTQYF. Written as DNA, the CDR3 is TGTGCCAGCTCGTCAACTAGGGGGGCTAGCACAGATACGCAGTATTTT.

The chain has TRBV7-2 and TRBJ2-1; D may be TRBD1 or TRBD2 (7 bases each). The CDR3 sequence is 15 residues long. The ends were cut back, 5 bases at V and 7 bases at J, with 18 bases in the middle. Germline CDR1 and CDR2: SGHTA and FQGNSA. The CDR3 coding sequence is TGTGCCAGCAGCCTCAACCAGGGGGGGCCTAATGAGCAGTTCTTC. Translation: CASSLNQGGPNEQFF.

The chain employs TRBV7-2 and TRBJ1-5; D unclear. Per germline, CDR1 SGHTA and CDR2 FQGNSA. Between the trimmed V and J ends, which lost 4 bases and 2 bases, there was a span of 6 bases. This CDR3 region has 13 residues. The chain's CDR3 is CASSSRGNQPQHF. The CDR3, as DNA: TGTGCCAGCAGCTCGAGGGGCAATCAGCCCCAGCATTTT.

The genes are TRBV2 and TRBJ1-5; TRBD1 matches 8 bases. CDR3 length equals 17 residues. V trimming: 6 bases; J trimming: 0 bases; junction bases outside the gene matches: 10. Germline V gene data show CDR1 as SNHLY and CDR2 as FYNNEI. Here the CDR3 reads CASRGTGYLHSNQPQHF. DNA for the CDR3: TGTGCCAGCAGGGGGACAGGATACCTGCATAGCAATCAGCCCCAGCATTTT.

This clone showed up just once. V gene TRBV7-6 combines with J gene TRBJ1-1; D gene unclear. CDR3 length: 13 residues. Germline assignment: CDR1 SGHVS and CDR2 FNYEAQ. Trimming pared 8 bases from V and 4 bases from J, leaving 14 bases between. In DNA, the CDR3 is TGTGCCAGCGGCCAATGGGGTGGCACTGAAGCTTTCTTT. It codes for CASGQWGGTEAFF.

This chain joins TRBV6-5 and TRBJ1-1; 7 bases align to TRBD1. The CDR3 runs 12 residues. The V and J ends lost 7 bases and 5 bases, in that order; junction bases with no gene match: 4. Germline assignment: CDR1 MNHEY and CDR2 SVGAGI. The CDR3 DNA follows: TGTGCCAGCACGGACAGGATGACTGAAGCTTTCTTT. This gives the protein CASTDRMTEAFF.

This chain joins TRBV10-3 and TRBJ2-7; weak D call: TRBD1 (6 bases). V lost 6 bases and J 3 bases, leaving 18 bases between the germline ends. CDR1 is ENHRY and CDR2 is SYGVKD in the germline V gene. This CDR3 region has 15 residues. The CDR3 reads CAISPATGQHYEQYF. CDR3 in DNA: TGTGCCATCAGCCCCGCTACTGGACAGCACTACGAGCAGTACTTC.

This clone showed up just a few times. The chain links TRBV2 to TRBJ2-4; 15 bases match TRBD2. Losses at the gene ends were 6 bases for V and 2 bases for J; bases not matched to a gene: 11. Germline-derived CDR1 and CDR2 are SNHLY and FYNNEI. The length of the CDR3 is 19 residues. The CDR3 here is CASSLRGLAGGLTKNIQYF. The CDR3 DNA follows: TGTGCCAGCAGCCTTCGCGGACTAGCGGGAGGGCTGACCAAAAACATTCAGTACTTC. Drawing the rest from reference TRBV2 and TRBJ2-4, the complete variable domain is EPEVTQTPSHQVTQMGQEVILRCVPISNHLYFYWYRQILGQKVEFLVSFYNNEISEKSEIFDDQFSVERPDGSNFTLKIRSTKLEDSAMYFCASSLRGLAGGLTKNIQYFGAGTRLSVL.

The gene calls are TRBV30 and TRBJ2-3; TRBD1 is a possible D gene (6 bases). V dropped 3 bases and J dropped 4 bases, with 14 bases sitting between them. The CDR3 has 14 amino acids. The germline CDR1 and CDR2 sequences are GTSNPN and SVGIG (reference sequence). The DNA for the CDR3 is TGTGCCTGGAGCACAGGGTCCCCCCCAGATACGCAGTATTTT. Amino acids: CAWSTGSPPDTQYF.

This clone is a singleton in its sample. V is TRBV28 and J is TRBJ2-1; D possibly uses TRBD1 or TRBD2 (6 bases each). Per the germline V gene, CDR1 is MDHEN and CDR2 is SYDVKM. The ends were cut back, 3 bases at V and 2 bases at J, with 11 bases in the middle. The CDR3 sequence is 15 residues long. Here the CDR3 DNA reads TGTGCCAGCAGTTTGGGTGGGGGGCCCTACAATGAGCAGTTCTTC. This codes for CASSLGGGPYNEQFF.

The genes are TRBV5-1 and TRBJ2-5; D may be TRBD2 (5 bases). The better agreement between TRBJ2-7 and the DNA end casts doubt on the J call. This CDR3 comprises 16 residues. CDR1 SGHRS and CDR2 YFSETQ come from the germline V gene. DNA of the CDR3: TGCGCCAGCAGCTTACGGAGCGGTTTTCCCTCCTACGAGCAGTACTTC. Its translation is CASSLRSGFPSYEQYF.

The chain employs TRBV7-6 and TRBJ1-1; maybe TRBD1 (5 bases). The germline V gene encodes CDR1 SGHVS and CDR2 FNYEAQ. Trimming stripped 5 bases from V and 6 bases from J, with 10 bases between. The CDR3 is 12 residues long. The CDR3 spells CASSRGGAEAFF. The CDR3 coding sequence is TGTGCCAGCAGCCGTGGGGGGGCTGAAGCTTTCTTT.

The gene calls are TRBV6-1 and TRBJ1-2; D remains unclear. The CDR3 runs 13 residues. Germline V gene lookup returns CDR1 MNHNS and CDR2 SASEGT. V was cut by 5 bases and J by 4 bases, with 11 bases left in between. The CDR3 spells CASSQVTSYGYTF. Here the CDR3 DNA reads TGTGCCAGCAGTCAAGTTACATCCTATGGCTACACCTTC.

The CDR3 region has the DNA TGTGCCAGCAGTGACGGGGCAGGGGCAGGAGAAAAACTGTTTTTT. This gives the protein CASSDGAGAGEKLFF. This chain joins TRBV6-4 and TRBJ1-4; TRBD1 might be the D (6 bases). This CDR3 comprises 15 residues. Germline assignment: CDR1 MRHNA and CDR2 SNTAGT. With 2 bases removed from V and 8 bases from J, the gap between germline ends came to 15 bases.

This clone was observed once. The chain uses TRBV15 and TRBJ2-2; 7 nucleotides line up with TRBD1. Germline CDR1 and CDR2: LNHNV and YYDKDF (reference sequence). The CDR3 extends over 16 amino acids. The trim removed 5 bases at V and 6 bases at J, leaving 12 bases unmatched. CDR3 nucleotides: TGTGCCACCAGCGGACCCGGGACAGTCCTGGCCGGGGAGCTGTTTTTT. As protein: CATSGPGTVLAGELFF.

This chain uses TRBV7-2 with TRBJ2-3, with 15 positions matching TRBD2. The CDR3 runs to 16 residues. The V gene end was trimmed by 4 bases and the J gene end by 5 bases; junction bases not matched to a gene: 4. Germline loops: CDR1 SGHTA, CDR2 FQGNSA. CDR3 sequence reads: CASSSPGLAGGDTQYF. The CDR3 DNA is TGTGCCAGCAGCTCCCCGGGACTAGCGGGGGGAGATACGCAGTATTTT.

Only one count was recorded for this clone. The chain joins TRBV5-4 to TRBJ2-1; D is unclear. This CDR3 is built from 12 residues. The germline CDR1 and CDR2 sequences are SGHNT and YYREEE (reference sequence). V lost 0 bases and J 5 bases, leaving 3 bases between the germline ends. The CDR3 spells CASSLGDNEQFF. The CDR3 nucleotides are TGTGCCAGCAGCTTGGGAGACAATGAGCAGTTCTTC.

The J gene is TRBJ2-1, the V gene TRBV6-1; the match to TRBD2 covers 8 bases. CDR1 and CDR2 (germline): MNHNS, SASEGT. The CDR3 length is 14 residues. V gave up 3 bases and J gave up 8 bases; unmatched junction bases: 6. CDR3 loop: CASSDGTRVDEQFF. DNA for the CDR3: TGTGCCAGCAGTGATGGGACTAGGGTCGATGAGCAGTTCTTC.

This clone was recorded a few times. The chain links TRBV18 to TRBJ2-7, with 8 bases that match TRBD1. This CDR3 is built from 14 residues. Germline CDR1 and CDR2: KGHSH and LQKENI. With V trimmed by 0 bases and J by 5 bases, 3 bases remained unmatched. In DNA form, the CDR3 reads TGTGCCAGCTCACCACCGTGGACAGGGAACGAGCAGTACTTC. The encoded protein is CASSPPWTGNEQYF. Looking up the rest from reference TRBV18 and TRBJ2-7 gives the full variable domain: NAGVMQNPRHLVRRRGQEARLRCSPMKGHSHVYWYRQLPEEGLKFMVYLQKENIIDESGMPKERFSAEFPKEGPSILRIQQVVRGDSAAYFCASSPPWTGNEQYFGPGTRLTVT.

This clone was seen a handful of times. The V gene is TRBV5-1, the J gene TRBJ2-2, with D possibly being TRBD1 (6 bases). This CDR3 has 13 amino acids. Trimming took 4 bases from V and 7 from J, leaving 11 bases between them. Per the germline V gene, CDR1 is SGHRS and CDR2 is YFSETQ. As DNA, the CDR3 is TGCGCCAGCAGCCCACAGGGTATCGGGGAGCTGTTTTTT. Translated: CASSPQGIGELFF.

The chain couples TRBV19 to TRBJ2-5; D may be TRBD1 (5 bases). Judging by the DNA end, TRBJ2-7 fits better; the J call may be wrong. The CDR3 is 12 amino acids. Germline-derived CDR1 and CDR2 are LNHDA and SQIVND (reference sequence). The CDR3 DNA reads as TGTGCCAGTAGCACAGGTTCCTACGAGCAGTACTTC. Its translation is CASSTGSYEQYF.

The rearrangement joins TRBV28 to TRBJ1-2; D unresolved. Trimming stripped 5 bases from V and 0 bases from J, with 13 bases between. This CDR3 is 15 amino acids long. CDR1 and CDR2 from the germline V gene are MDHEN and SYDVKM. The CDR3 region has the DNA TGTGCCAGCAGTCCCTGGGAGAGGCCTAACTATGGCTACACCTTC. It encodes CASSPWERPNYGYTF.